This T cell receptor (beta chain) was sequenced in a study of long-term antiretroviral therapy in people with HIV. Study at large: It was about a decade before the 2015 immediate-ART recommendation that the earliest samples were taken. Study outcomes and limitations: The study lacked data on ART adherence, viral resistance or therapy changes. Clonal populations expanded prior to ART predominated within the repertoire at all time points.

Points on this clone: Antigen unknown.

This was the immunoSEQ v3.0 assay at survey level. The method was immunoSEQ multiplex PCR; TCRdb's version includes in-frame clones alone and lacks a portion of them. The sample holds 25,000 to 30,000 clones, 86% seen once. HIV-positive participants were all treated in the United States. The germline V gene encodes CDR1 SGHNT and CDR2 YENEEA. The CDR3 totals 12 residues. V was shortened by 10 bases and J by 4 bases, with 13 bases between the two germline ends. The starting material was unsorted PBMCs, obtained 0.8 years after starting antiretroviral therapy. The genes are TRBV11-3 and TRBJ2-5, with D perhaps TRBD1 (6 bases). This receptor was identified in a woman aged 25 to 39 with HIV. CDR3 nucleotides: TGTGCCATCGGGTCGGACAGAGAGACCCAGTACTTC. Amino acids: CAIGSDRETQYF.